The 2 T cell receptor beta chains in this list originate from one sample, sequenced in a study of identical twins. MiXCR was run by TCRdb on the 5' RACE reads, yielding one entry per CDR3 protein. The sample records some 440,000 distinct CDR3 sequences, around 24% being singletons. Separately, the same data were catalogued under a study of T cells expressing NK-cell markers.

The specimen was CD4+ T cells sorted from blood. The receptors originated from a young woman in good health.

This clonotype was observed a handful of times. The V and J genes are TRBV5-1 and TRBJ1-6; 9 positions agree with TRBD1. The CDR3 extends over 15 amino acids. V lost 4 bases and J lost 8; bases outside the gene matches: 7. Germline-derived CDR1 and CDR2 are SGHRS and YFSETQ. The CDR3 loop is CASSGRGQGDSPLHF. CDR3 coding DNA: TGCGCCAGCAGCGGGAGGGGACAGGGAGATTCACCCCTCCACTTT.

This clonotype was seen many times. The chain links TRBV6-5 to TRBJ2-3; TRBD1 or TRBD2 may be the D gene (5 bases each). The CDR3 has 14 residues. Trimming took 2 bases from V and 5 from J, leaving 11 bases between them. Per the germline V gene, CDR1 is MNHEY and CDR2 is SVGAGI. The CDR3 DNA sequence: TGTGCCAGCAGTTACGGGGGAGCTGGAGATACGCAGTATTTT. Its translation: CASSYGGAGDTQYF.